This T cell receptor (beta chain) was found in a study of T cell responses to AZD1222 COVID-19 vaccine. Regarding the study as a whole: Repertoires in all cases were sampled only once the peak T cell response had passed.

Details on this clone: Its antigen remains unidentified.

Some clones are missing from TCRdb's copy, which holds only in-frame ones; the method was immunoSEQ multiplex PCR. Of 100,000 to 150,000 clones in the sample, more than 75% were seen once. Unmatched junction bases numbered 7, after V lost 6 bases and J lost 4 bases. Per the germline V gene, CDR1 is SNHLY and CDR2 is FYNNEI. This CDR3 spans 14 amino acids. The sequencing here drew on peripheral blood, taken 28 days after the second AZD1222 dose. The receptor's source is an adult who received the AZD1222 COVID-19 vaccine. The chain has TRBV2 and TRBJ1-2, with TRBD1 matching over 8 bases. The CDR3 sequence is CASSRQGKAYGYTF. CDR3 DNA: TGTGCCAGCAGCCGACAGGGGAAGGCCTATGGCTACACCTTC. The full variable domain, with the rest looked up from reference TRBV2 and TRBJ1-2, is EPEVTQTPSHQVTQMGQEVILRCVPISNHLYFYWYRQILGQKVEFLVSFYNNEISEKSEIFDDQFSVERPDGSNFTLKIRSTKLEDSAMYFCASSRQGKAYGYTFGSGTRLTVV.